This is a list of T cell receptor beta chains from one sample in a study of post-analysis software for immune sequencing data. Each CDR3 protein gets one entry after TCRdb re-called the PCR reads with MiXCR. This sample has hundreds of thousands of distinct CDR3 sequences, with less than 35% found just once. The sequenced sample consisted of blood. Receptors originate from a girl aged 10 to 17 with multiple sclerosis. The CDR3 runs from the conserved cysteine through the conserved F or W. The D gene is left open where the match is weak. A row's size may be missing; if present it is once, few, many or a size class.

j_call | v_call | clone_size | d_call | cdr3_nt | cdr3_aa
TRBJ1-4 | TRBV29-1 | NA | NA | TGCAGCGTGACGGGCGGGGCGTCTAATGAAAAACTGTTTTTT | CSVTGGASNEKLFF
TRBJ1-2 | TRBV5-1 | NA | TRBD1 | TGCGCCAGCAGCTTTCGGGACAGTGCTAACTATGGCTACACCTTC | CASSFRDSANYGYTF
TRBJ2-3 | TRBV5-5 | few | NA | TGTGCCAGCAGCCAGCAACTCTCGTCCTACTACGATACGCAGTATTTT | CASSQQLSSYYDTQYF
TRBJ1-5 | TRBV6-5 | NA | TRBD1 | TGTACCAGCAGGCGCCGGACAGGGAATCAGCCCCAGCATTTT | CTSRRRTGNQPQHF
TRBJ1-2 | TRBV29-1 | NA | NA | TGCAGCGTTGAAGTGAGGGAGTATGGCTACACCTTC | CSVEVREYGYTF
TRBJ1-5 | TRBV3-1 | once | NA | TGTGCCAGCAGCCAAGGGCTACCGGGGGACCGCAATCAGCCCCAGCATTTT | CASSQGLPGDRNQPQHF
TRBJ2-1 | TRBV3-1 | few | NA | TGTGCCAGCAGCCACTGGGGCCAGAAAAACAATGAGCAGTTCTTC | CASSHWGQKNNEQFF
TRBJ2-1 | TRBV6-1 | NA | NA | TGTGCCAGCTATCGAGGCTTAAATGAGCAGTTCTTC | CASYRGLNEQFF
TRBJ2-1 | TRBV28 | NA | TRBD2 | TGTGCCAGCAGTTTTCCTCCATCTGACCGGGACTACGAATACAATGAGCAGTTCTTC | CASSFPPSDRDYEYNEQFF
TRBJ1-2 | TRBV10-3 | few | NA | TGTGCCATCAGTGAAACAGGGTTAAACTATGGCTACACCTTC | CAISETGLNYGYTF
TRBJ1-2 | TRBV4-3 | NA | NA | TGCGCCAGCAGCCAAGATCAGATAGGAGGTCGTGTCTATGGCTACACCTTC | CASSQDQIGGRVYGYTF
TRBJ1-6 | TRBV20-1 | NA | NA | TGCAGTGCCGACCAGACAGTAGCGCTTTCACCCCTCCACTTT | CSADQTVALSPLHF
TRBJ1-2 | TRBV15 | few | NA | TGTGCCACCAGCAGAGATTGGCAGAGCTACACCTTC | CATSRDWQSYTF
TRBJ2-1 | TRBV6-2/TRBV6-3 | once | NA | TGTGCCGGCAGTTACTCGAGGAGGGGACCCTACAATGAGCAGTTCTTC | CAGSYSRRGPYNEQFF
TRBJ2-7 | TRBV6-5 | many | NA | TGTGCCAGCAGTTACTCGGTAATGAGCTCCTACGAGCAGTACTTC | CASSYSVMSSYEQYF
TRBJ1-5 | TRBV5-1 | NA | NA | TGCGCCAGCCCCAGACGGACGGATCAGCCCCAGCATTTT | CASPRRTDQPQHF
TRBJ1-5 | TRBV28 | once | NA | TGTGCCAGCAAGGGGGATCGTCAGCCCCAGCATTTT | CASKGDRQPQHF
TRBJ2-3 | TRBV7-2 | NA | TRBD2 | TGTGCCAGCAGCTTAGAAGCGGGAGTCCGCACAGATACGCAGTATTTT | CASSLEAGVRTDTQYF
TRBJ1-5 | TRBV20-1 | few | TRBD1 | TGCAGTGCTAGAGACGAACTGGGGACAGCCAACAATCAGCCCCAGCATTTT | CSARDELGTANNQPQHF
TRBJ2-7 | TRBV13 | few | TRBD1 | TGTGCCAGCAGCCGAGGGACAGGGCCCTACGAGCAGTACTTC | CASSRGTGPYEQYF
TRBJ2-7 | TRBV12-3/TRBV12-4 | NA | NA | TGTGCCAGCAGCCCATCCATAGGGACCTACGAGCAGTACTTC | CASSPSIGTYEQYF
TRBJ1-5 | TRBV5-1 | few | NA | TGCGCCAGCAGCCCCAGTGGGGCAGGGAGCAATCAGCCCCAGCATTTT | CASSPSGAGSNQPQHF
TRBJ1-1 | TRBV5-1 | NA | NA | TGCGCCAGCAGCTTGGTCCCGCAAGGCACTGAAGCTTTCTTT | CASSLVPQGTEAFF
TRBJ2-3 | TRBV4-1 | NA | TRBD1 | TGCGCCAGCAGCCAAGCCGGGTCCCAGGGGGAGGATACGCAGTATTTT | CASSQAGSQGEDTQYF
TRBJ2-3 | TRBV29-1 | NA | TRBD2 | TGCAGCGTTTGTAGTTTTCTAGCGGGGACCACAGATACGCAGTATTTT | CSVCSFLAGTTDTQYF
TRBJ2-1 | TRBV10-3 | NA | NA | TGTGCCATCAGGCGGGGATCACCCTACAATGAGCAGTTCTTC | CAIRRGSPYNEQFF
TRBJ2-7 | TRBV12-3/TRBV12-4 | NA | NA | TGTGCCAGCAGTTTATACGGAGATACCTCCTACGAGCAGTACTTC | CASSLYGDTSYEQYF
TRBJ2-5 | TRBV6-6 | NA | TRBD2 | TGTGCCAGCAGTTACCCTCCTAGCGGGGCTATGGAGACCCAGTACTTC | CASSYPPSGAMETQYF
TRBJ2-3 | TRBV4-3 | many | TRBD2 | TGCGCCAGCAGCCAGTTCCAGTCCTGGGGGACTAGCGGCACAGATACGCAGTATTTT | CASSQFQSWGTSGTDTQYF
TRBJ2-7 | TRBV10-3 | NA | TRBD2 | TGTGCCATCAGTGATCCTTGGGGTAGCGGGAGGACATCCTACGAGCAGTACTTC | CAISDPWGSGRTSYEQYF
TRBJ2-1 | TRBV5-1 | NA | TRBD2 | TGCGCCAGCAGCTTGGAGCTAGCGGGGAATGAGCAGTTCTTC | CASSLELAGNEQFF
TRBJ2-7 | TRBV27 | many | NA | TGTGCCAGCAGTTTATCTCGCTCCTACGAGCAGTACTTC | CASSLSRSYEQYF
TRBJ2-3 | TRBV6-6 | once | TRBD1 | TGTGCCAGCAGGGTAAACAGGGGCACGCGGTATTTT | CASRVNRGTRYF
TRBJ2-1 | TRBV7-9 | few | TRBD1 | TGTGCCAGCAGCTCGTGGGACAGCTACAATGAGCAGTTCTTC | CASSSWDSYNEQFF
TRBJ2-4 | TRBV20-1 | NA | NA | TGCAGTGCTAGAGATTGGGCAGTAGCCAAAAACATTCAGTACTTC | CSARDWAVAKNIQYF
TRBJ2-1 | TRBV13 | NA | NA | TGTGCCAGCAGCTTAGAATTGAGGATTGAGGGGACTGAGCAGTTCTTC | CASSLELRIEGTEQFF
TRBJ2-2 | TRBV6-5 | NA | NA | TGTGCCAGCCATAGAGAGACCGGGGAGCTGTTTTTT | CASHRETGELFF
TRBJ2-7 | TRBV18 | NA | TRBD1 | TGTGCCAGCTCACCGGGACAGGGGTCCTTCTACGAGCAGTACTTC | CASSPGQGSFYEQYF
TRBJ1-2 | TRBV4-1 | NA | NA | TGCGCCAGCAGCCACCTCGGGCCTGGTGGCTACACCTTC | CASSHLGPGGYTF
TRBJ2-3 | TRBV27 | NA | TRBD2 | TGTGCCAGCAGCCTACTCCAGCGGGAGAAGAAGCAGTATTTT | CASSLLQREKKQYF
TRBJ2-1 | TRBV2 | NA | TRBD2 | TGTGCCAGCAAGGGGGCGGGACTAGCGGGCCGCGGTGAGCAGTTCTTC | CASKGAGLAGRGEQFF
TRBJ2-5 | TRBV5-1 | few | NA | TGCGCCAGCAGCTCGACTACCCAGGCCTCGGACGAAGAGACCCAGTACTTC | CASSSTTQASDEETQYF
TRBJ2-2 | TRBV7-3 | NA | TRBD2 | TGTGCCAGCAGCCCCAACAGCGGGGTATACACCGGGGAGCTGTTTTTT | CASSPNSGVYTGELFF
TRBJ2-7 | TRBV20-1 | few | NA | TGCAGTGCTAGAGTGTTCCGGACGGGGTCGGCCTACGAGCAGTACTTC | CSARVFRTGSAYEQYF
TRBJ1-3 | TRBV5-1 | NA | TRBD1 | TGCGCCAGCAGCATGACCCAACTACAGGGGCGCGGAAACACCATATATTTT | CASSMTQLQGRGNTIYF
TRBJ2-4 | TRBV20-1 | few | TRBD1 | TGCAGTGCCTTTGACAGGGTTGGGGACATTCAGTACTTC | CSAFDRVGDIQYF
TRBJ2-1 | TRBV29-1 | few | TRBD2 | TGCAGCGTTGGGCGCGGGACTAGCGGAGACAATGAGCAGTTCTTC | CSVGRGTSGDNEQFF
TRBJ1-2 | TRBV3-1 | NA | NA | TGTGCCAGCAGCCAAGTACAGGGCGAAGGCTACACCTTC | CASSQVQGEGYTF
TRBJ2-5 | TRBV20-1 | few | TRBD2 | TGCAGTGCTAACGACCCCAAAATAGCGGGAGGGATGGGGGAGACCCAGTACTTC | CSANDPKIAGGMGETQYF
TRBJ1-6 | TRBV28 | NA | TRBD1 | TGTGCCAGCAGTTTAACGACAGGGGGCGGGAATTCACCCCTCCACTTT | CASSLTTGGGNSPLHF
TRBJ2-3 | TRBV5-6 | NA | NA | TGTGCCAGCAGCTTCGTTAGCAGGAGCACAAATACGCAGTATTTT | CASSFVSRSTNTQYF
TRBJ2-1 | TRBV20-1 | few | NA | TGCAGTGCTAGAACTCGAGTGGGTAACAATGAGCAGTTCTTC | CSARTRVGNNEQFF
TRBJ2-7 | TRBV2 | NA | NA | TGTGCCGGCAAGTCAGAGACAGGGAGGTCCGAGCAGTACTTC | CAGKSETGRSEQYF
TRBJ2-3 | TRBV29-1 | few | TRBD1 | TGCAGCGTTGCTGGGGACAGAAACACAGATACGCAGTATTTT | CSVAGDRNTDTQYF
TRBJ2-3 | TRBV20-1 | few | TRBD2 | TGCAGTGCTCTCTCCGGGACTAGCGGGGGAACAGATACGCAGTATTTT | CSALSGTSGGTDTQYF